Listed below are T cell receptor beta chains from one sample, sequenced in a study of early T cells in non-severe SARS-CoV-2 infection. TCRdb fed the 5' RACE reads into MiXCR, producing one record per CDR3 protein. The table lists tens of thousands of distinct CDR3 sequences, more than 8.5% of them singletons, with roughly a sixth in the top ten. The sequenced sample consisted of whole blood. These receptor sequences come from an adult who was a healthcare worker with PCR-confirmed SARS-CoV-2 infection or an uninfected control (not recorded which). CDR3s include the opening cysteine and the closing phenylalanine or tryptophan. A D gene is named only where the DNA matches it firmly. Clone size appears in some rows only: once, few, many, or a class for an expanded clone.

v_call: TRBV30
j_call: TRBJ1-1
d_call: -
clone_size: few
cdr3_nt: TGTGCCTGGAGTGTAAGGGTCACTGAAGCTTTCTTT
cdr3_aa: CAWSVRVTEAFF

v_call: TRBV14
j_call: TRBJ2-7
d_call: -
clone_size: many
cdr3_nt: TGTGCCAGCAGCCAGGTCACGAGCGAGCAGTACTTC
cdr3_aa: CASSQVTSEQYF

v_call: TRBV11-2
j_call: TRBJ2-5
d_call: TRBD1
clone_size: few
cdr3_nt: TGTGCCAGCAGCTTAGCTAGACAGGGGGAAGGCGGCCAGTACTTC
cdr3_aa: CASSLARQGEGGQYF

v_call: TRBV7-2
j_call: TRBJ1-5
d_call: -
clone_size: -
cdr3_nt: TGTGCCAGCAGCTTGGTCAGAGGGTCGAATCAGCCCCAGCATTTT
cdr3_aa: CASSLVRGSNQPQHF

v_call: TRBV6-2/TRBV6-3
j_call: TRBJ1-1
d_call: TRBD1
clone_size: few
cdr3_nt: TGTGCCAGCAGTTACATGGGACAGGGGAACACTGAAGCTTTCTTT
cdr3_aa: CASSYMGQGNTEAFF

v_call: TRBV5-1
j_call: TRBJ2-7
d_call: TRBD1
clone_size: few
cdr3_nt: TGCGCCAGCAGCTTGGACGGACAGGGTGACGAGCAGTACTTC
cdr3_aa: CASSLDGQGDEQYF

v_call: TRBV7-2
j_call: TRBJ2-7
d_call: TRBD1
clone_size: many
cdr3_nt: TGTGCCAGCAGACCGGGACAGGGGGCTTTCGAGCAGTACTTC
cdr3_aa: CASRPGQGAFEQYF

v_call: TRBV4-3
j_call: TRBJ1-1
d_call: -
clone_size: -
cdr3_nt: TGCGCCAGCAGCCAAGATAGAATTGTCAATGAAGCTTTCTTT
cdr3_aa: CASSQDRIVNEAFF

v_call: TRBV4-3
j_call: TRBJ2-1
d_call: -
clone_size: -
cdr3_nt: TGCGCCAGCAGCCAAGGGAACGGGGGGCGGGCGGAGGAGCAGTTCTTC
cdr3_aa: CASSQGNGGRAEEQFF

v_call: TRBV24-1
j_call: TRBJ2-3
d_call: TRBD2
clone_size: many
cdr3_nt: TGTGCCACCAGTGAGTCCTCTCCTCTAGCGGGAAACACAGATACGCAGTATTTT
cdr3_aa: CATSESSPLAGNTDTQYF

v_call: TRBV28
j_call: TRBJ2-1
d_call: -
clone_size: many
cdr3_nt: TGTGCCAGCAGTTTAATTACGAACAATGAGCAGTTCTTC
cdr3_aa: CASSLITNNEQFF

v_call: TRBV28
j_call: TRBJ2-2
d_call: -
clone_size: many
cdr3_nt: TGTGCCAGCAGGCCATACTGGGACACCGGGGAGCTGTTTTTT
cdr3_aa: CASRPYWDTGELFF

v_call: TRBV27
j_call: TRBJ1-6
d_call: -
clone_size: many
cdr3_nt: TGTGCCAGCAGTCACGGGGGGGAGTCACCCCTCCACTTT
cdr3_aa: CASSHGGESPLHF

v_call: TRBV5-1
j_call: TRBJ2-3
d_call: -
clone_size: many
cdr3_nt: TGCGCCAGCAGCTCACTTGGCAACCAGGGCACAGATACGCAGTATTTT
cdr3_aa: CASSSLGNQGTDTQYF

v_call: TRBV24-1
j_call: TRBJ2-1
d_call: -
clone_size: -
cdr3_nt: TGTGCCACCAGTGATATAGACACGAGCTCCTACAATGAGCAGTTCTTC
cdr3_aa: CATSDIDTSSYNEQFF

v_call: TRBV28
j_call: TRBJ2-4
d_call: -
clone_size: many
cdr3_nt: TGTGCCACCAACCTAGGAGGGAGGGCCAAAAACATTCAGTACTTC
cdr3_aa: CATNLGGRAKNIQYF

v_call: TRBV11-2
j_call: TRBJ1-1
d_call: -
clone_size: -
cdr3_nt: TGTGCCAGCAGCTTATCCCCTCGGGACAAAGCTTTCTTT
cdr3_aa: CASSLSPRDKAFF

v_call: TRBV6-5
j_call: TRBJ1-5
d_call: -
clone_size: many
cdr3_nt: TGTGCCAGCAGCCAGGACGGACAGCCCCAGCATTTT
cdr3_aa: CASSQDGQPQHF

v_call: TRBV3-1
j_call: TRBJ2-7
d_call: TRBD2
clone_size: many
cdr3_nt: TGTGCCAGCAGCCTAAGGGGAGGGGAGCAGTACTTC
cdr3_aa: CASSLRGGEQYF

v_call: TRBV12-3/TRBV12-4
j_call: TRBJ1-5
d_call: -
clone_size: -
cdr3_nt: TGTGCCAGCAGTTTTGAGGTTGGCAATCAGCCCCAGCATTTT
cdr3_aa: CASSFEVGNQPQHF

v_call: TRBV27
j_call: TRBJ2-1
d_call: -
clone_size: many
cdr3_nt: TGTGCCAGCAGTTCGGGGAATGAGCAGTTCTTC
cdr3_aa: CASSSGNEQFF

v_call: TRBV12-3/TRBV12-4
j_call: TRBJ2-5
d_call: TRBD2
clone_size: many
cdr3_nt: TGTGCCAGCAGTTTGACTAGCGGGAGGGGAGAGACCCAGTACTTC
cdr3_aa: CASSLTSGRGETQYF

v_call: TRBV7-2
j_call: TRBJ2-6
d_call: -
clone_size: few
cdr3_nt: TGTGCCAGCACCCTAAGCTCTGGGGCCAACGTCCTGACTTTC
cdr3_aa: CASTLSSGANVLTF

v_call: TRBV3-1
j_call: TRBJ1-1
d_call: -
clone_size: many
cdr3_nt: TGTGCCAGCAGCCAAGGGACGGTGAACACTGAAGCTTTCTTT
cdr3_aa: CASSQGTVNTEAFF

v_call: TRBV28
j_call: TRBJ1-1
d_call: -
clone_size: many
cdr3_nt: TGTGCCAGCAGCCCTGGAACTGTTTTAAACACTGAAGCTTTCTTT
cdr3_aa: CASSPGTVLNTEAFF

v_call: TRBV28
j_call: TRBJ2-3
d_call: -
clone_size: many
cdr3_nt: TGTGCCAGCACCTACGATCGCCTCATCACCCTGACAGATACGCAGTATTTT
cdr3_aa: CASTYDRLITLTDTQYF

v_call: TRBV6-2/TRBV6-3
j_call: TRBJ2-7
d_call: TRBD1
clone_size: -
cdr3_nt: TGTGCCAGCAGCTACACCGGGACAGGAGATAACTACGAGCAGTACTTC
cdr3_aa: CASSYTGTGDNYEQYF

v_call: TRBV12-3/TRBV12-4
j_call: TRBJ2-1
d_call: -
clone_size: -
cdr3_nt: TGTGCCAGCACCCCGGGGACCTTTCGGGCCTACAATGAGCAGTTCTTC
cdr3_aa: CASTPGTFRAYNEQFF

v_call: TRBV20-1
j_call: TRBJ2-3
d_call: -
clone_size: medium-sized
cdr3_nt: TGCAGTGCTAGCTCCATAGGGCTAGCTCACACAGATACGCAGTATTTT
cdr3_aa: CSASSIGLAHTDTQYF

v_call: TRBV6-2/TRBV6-3
j_call: TRBJ2-7
d_call: TRBD1
clone_size: many
cdr3_nt: TGTGCCAGCAGTCGCGGACAGGGGAGCTCCTACGAGCAGTACTTC
cdr3_aa: CASSRGQGSSYEQYF

v_call: TRBV29-1
j_call: TRBJ2-7
d_call: -
clone_size: -
cdr3_nt: TGCAGCGCCTATGGGGCCCAGCGCGGCAGCTACGAGCAGTACTTC
cdr3_aa: CSAYGAQRGSYEQYF

v_call: TRBV29-1
j_call: TRBJ1-2
d_call: -
clone_size: -
cdr3_nt: TGCAGCGGTGGCGGGGGCGATGGAGCTGGCTACACCTTC
cdr3_aa: CSGGGGDGAGYTF

v_call: TRBV7-3
j_call: TRBJ1-3
d_call: -
clone_size: many
cdr3_nt: TGTGCCAGCAGCTTACGGGGTGAAGGAAACACCATATATTTT
cdr3_aa: CASSLRGEGNTIYF

v_call: TRBV5-1
j_call: TRBJ2-3
d_call: -
clone_size: -
cdr3_nt: TGCGCCAGCAGCTATGCGACAGGAGAAACAGATACGCAGTATTTT
cdr3_aa: CASSYATGETDTQYF

v_call: TRBV5-1
j_call: TRBJ2-2
d_call: -
clone_size: many
cdr3_nt: TGCGCCAGCAGCTTGGTCTTGAACACCGGGGAGCTGTTTTTT
cdr3_aa: CASSLVLNTGELFF

v_call: TRBV2
j_call: TRBJ2-5
d_call: -
clone_size: many
cdr3_nt: TGTGCCAGCAGTGAAGCCCGGACAGTCGAAGAGACCCAGTACTTC
cdr3_aa: CASSEARTVEETQYF

v_call: TRBV29-1
j_call: TRBJ2-1
d_call: -
clone_size: few
cdr3_nt: TGCAGCGTTGATGGGTTCGGGGGTAGGCACATCGATGAGCAGTTCTTC
cdr3_aa: CSVDGFGGRHIDEQFF

v_call: TRBV7-2
j_call: TRBJ1-5
d_call: -
clone_size: many
cdr3_nt: TGTGCCAGCAGCGCCGACCTAGGGGCTTTCGAGCCCCAGCATTTT
cdr3_aa: CASSADLGAFEPQHF

v_call: TRBV29-1
j_call: TRBJ2-5
d_call: -
clone_size: few
cdr3_nt: TGCAGCGTTGATGGGCAGCGCCAAGAGACCCAGTACTTC
cdr3_aa: CSVDGQRQETQYF

v_call: TRBV7-2
j_call: TRBJ2-7
d_call: -
clone_size: few
cdr3_nt: TGTGCCAGCAGCCCCCGGGTCGCCGGGGAGCAGTACTTC
cdr3_aa: CASSPRVAGEQYF